This passage covers 19 T cell receptor beta chains from one sample sequenced in a study of response to subunit inactivated influenza vaccine. MiXCR was run by TCRdb on the RT-PCR reads, yielding one entry per CDR3 protein. The data show 500,000 to 700,000 distinct CDR3 sequences, roughly 25% seen once. The data also belong to a second study, concerning T cells expressing NK-cell markers. That paper notes: UMIs accompanied the 5'RACE template switching by which TCR beta cDNA was made.

Material: CD4+ T cells sorted from PBMCs, obtained less than 13 days after vaccination. Receptors originate from a man in his fifties who received an inactivated influenza vaccine.

This rearrangement joins TRBV7-9 to TRBJ2-1; D is undetermined. From germline, CDR1 is SEHNR and CDR2 FQNEAQ (reference sequence). The V end lost 4 bases, the J end lost 5 bases, and 12 bases lay between the germline ends. This CDR3 is 14 amino acids long. CDR3 region: CASSSKRTHNEQFF. CDR3 nucleotides: TGTGCCAGCAGCTCAAAACGAACCCACAATGAGCAGTTCTTC.

This clonotype was seen more than once but under ten times. The V and J genes are TRBV3-1 and TRBJ1-6; no definite D call. The V end was cut by 4 bases, the J end by 10 bases, with 8 bases between. This CDR3 region has 12 residues. Germline V gives CDR1 LGHDT, CDR2 YNNKEL (reference sequence). The CDR3 DNA reads TGTGCCAGCAGCCTGAGTTGGTCACCCCTCCACTTT. Translating gives CASSLSWSPLHF.

The rearrangement joins TRBV5-1 to TRBJ1-2; D call uncertain. Per the germline V gene, CDR1 is SGHRS and CDR2 is YFSETQ. The CDR3 runs 13 residues. Trimming left V 5 bases short and J 0 bases short, with 8 bases between. CDR3 sequence (DNA): TGCGCCAGCAGACAGCGAGCTAACTATGGCTACACCTTC. Encoded protein: CASRQRANYGYTF.

This clonotype was seen a few times. This sequence joins TRBV27 and TRBJ1-1; D may be TRBD1 (6 bases). CDR1 is MNHEY, CDR2 SMNVEV, per germline (reference sequence). The V end was cut by 6 bases, the J end by 1 base, with 15 bases between. The CDR3 totals 15 residues. The CDR3: CASSTTGLGNTEAFF. Written as DNA, the CDR3 is TGTGCCAGCAGCACTACAGGGTTAGGGAACACTGAAGCTTTCTTT.

A few counts support this clonotype. V gene TRBV6-2 or TRBV6-3 combines with J gene TRBJ2-4, with 9 bases fitting TRBD1. Losses at the gene ends were 4 bases for V and 0 bases for J; bases not matched to a gene: 16. The CDR3 contains 20 residues. Germline V gives CDR1 MNHEY, CDR2 SVGEGT. CDR3 loop: CASSFQTGGRPLVAKNIQYF. For the CDR3, the DNA is TGTGCCAGCAGTTTTCAGACAGGGGGGCGGCCGCTGGTAGCCAAAAACATTCAGTACTTC.

CDR3 in amino acids: CASSPGLAWVTQYF. In DNA, the CDR3 is TGTGCCAGCAGCCCCGGTCTAGCTTGGGTTACGCAGTATTTT. The gene calls are TRBV6-2 or TRBV6-3 and TRBJ2-3, with D maybe TRBD2 (5 bases). This CDR3 is 14 amino acids long. V was clipped by 6 bases and J by 8 bases, with 18 bases between them. The germline V gene has CDR1 MNHEY and CDR2 SVGEGT.

V usage is TRBV5-5 and J usage is TRBJ2-2; D is possibly TRBD1 (5 bases). The length of the CDR3 is 16 residues. V was pared by 2 bases and J by 0 bases, with 11 bases between. Germline V CDR1 and CDR2: SGHKS, YYEKEE (reference sequence). The CDR3 sequence: CASSFRQRPNTGELFF. In DNA form, the CDR3 reads TGTGCCAGCAGCTTCCGACAGCGCCCGAACACCGGGGAGCTGTTTTTT.

This clonotype was detected only a few times. The chain combines TRBV18 with TRBJ2-7, with 12 bases that match TRBD2. Germline-derived CDR1 and CDR2 are KGHSH and LQKENI. With V trimmed by 6 bases and J by 5 bases, 8 bases remained unmatched. There are 15 residues in the CDR3. The CDR3 DNA is TGTGCCAGCTCCTTGACTAGCGGGAGTACCCACGAGCAGTACTTC. Protein: CASSLTSGSTHEQYF.

This sequence joins TRBV3-1 and TRBJ1-4; D is unclear. V shed 4 bases and J shed 8 bases, with 8 bases lying between them. Looked up from germline, CDR1 is LGHDT and CDR2 is YNNKEL (reference sequence). The CDR3 is made up of 12 amino acids. The CDR3 reads CASSRPQEKLFF. For the CDR3, the DNA is TGTGCCAGCAGCCGCCCTCAAGAAAAACTGTTTTTT.

The chain is built from TRBV6-5 and TRBJ2-2; D uncertain. Per germline, CDR1 MNHEY and CDR2 SVGAGI. The CDR3 consists of 11 residues. V was shortened by 2 bases and J by 7 bases, with 2 bases between the two germline ends. CDR3 sequence: CASSYIGELFF. CDR3 bases: TGTGCCAGCAGTTACATCGGGGAGCTGTTTTTT.

The genes are TRBV9 and TRBJ2-1; 10 bases align to TRBD2. The V gene's germline CDR1 is SGDLS and CDR2 YYNGEE. The trim removed 2 bases at V and 10 bases at J, leaving 9 bases unmatched. The CDR3 runs 15 residues. CDR3 amino acids: CASSVSGGPGLEQFF. The CDR3 nucleotides read TGTGCCAGCAGCGTTAGCGGGGGGCCTGGTCTCGAGCAGTTCTTC.

The chain has TRBV7-9 and TRBJ2-2, with D uncertain. The length of the CDR3 is 12 residues. Trimming removed 5 bases at V and 13 bases at J, with 14 bases between. The germline gives CDR1 SEHNR, CDR2 FQNEAQ (reference sequence). This chain's CDR3 is CASSAIGRALFF. Written as DNA, the CDR3 is TGTGCCAGCAGCGCAATAGGACGTGCGCTGTTTTTT.

This clonotype was picked up a small number of times. The V call is TRBV5-1, the J call TRBJ2-1; tentative D call: TRBD1 (6 bases). Germline CDR1 SGHRS, CDR2 YFSETQ. The CDR3 is 14 amino acids. Deletions cut 3 bases from V and 4 bases from J, with 11 bases between. CDR3 DNA sequence: TGCGCCAGCAGCTCCGTGGACAGTTACAATGAGCAGTTCTTC. It encodes CASSSVDSYNEQFF.

This clonotype has only a few counts. This chain uses TRBV2 with TRBJ1-3; 9 bases align to TRBD1. The CDR3 has 13 residues. The trim removed 10 bases at V and 4 bases at J, leaving 5 bases unmatched. Germline V gene lookup returns CDR1 SNHLY and CDR2 FYNNEI. The CDR3 reads CANYRGLGNTIYF. The CDR3 bases are TGTGCCAACTACAGGGGGCTGGGAAACACCATATATTTT. The full variable domain, rest sourced from reference TRBV2 and TRBJ1-3, is EPEVTQTPSHQVTQMGQEVILRCVPISNHLYFYWYRQILGQKVEFLVSFYNNEISEKSEIFDDQFSVERPDGSNFTLKIRSTKLEDSAMYFCANYRGLGNTIYFGEGSWLTVV.

This clonotype has more than one count but fewer than ten. Its ends do not fully match the called genes, so a read error is possible. The chain combines TRBV29-1 with TRBJ2-1, with 10 bases identical to TRBD2. The germline CDR1 and CDR2 sequences are SQVTM and ANQGSEA. CDR3 size: 14 residues. CDR3 sequence reads: CSAELAGHYNEQFF. The CDR3 DNA reads TGCAGCGCTGAACTAGCGGGGCACTACAATGAGCAGTTCTTC.

The rearrangement joins TRBV9 to TRBJ1-1; no reliable D call. Germline CDR1 is SGDLS and CDR2 is YYNGEE. V shed 3 bases and J shed 0 bases, with 12 bases lying between them. CDR3 length: 15 amino acids. CDR3 amino acids: CASSGGRYMNTEAFF. CDR3 coding DNA: TGTGCCAGCAGCGGGGGTCGGTACATGAACACTGAAGCTTTCTTT. The variable domain in full, with the rest retrieved from reference TRBV9 and TRBJ1-1, is DSGVTQTPKHLITATGQRVTLRCSPRSGDLSVYWYQQSLDQGLQFLIQYYNGEERAKGNILERFSAQQFPDLHSELNLSSLELGDSALYFCASSGGRYMNTEAFFGQGTRLTVV.

V and J are TRBV11-2 and TRBJ2-5; D is unresolved. This CDR3 has 11 residues. CDR1 and CDR2 from the germline V gene are SGHAT and FQNNGV. Between the trimmed V and J ends, which lost 6 bases and 6 bases, there was a span of 8 bases. The CDR3 DNA reads as TGTGCCAGCAGTTCCCTTAAGACCCAGTACTTC. Amino acid sequence: CASSSLKTQYF.

In its sample, this clonotype was seen a few times. The chain joins TRBV7-2 to TRBJ2-1; D call uncertain. Germline V CDR1 and CDR2: SGHTA, FQGNSA. Trimming shortened V by 2 bases and J by 0 bases, and 14 bases separated the two germline ends. CDR3 length equals 17 residues. In DNA form, the CDR3 reads TGTGCCAGCAGCTTACTGGGCAGCCAGAGCTCCTACAATGAGCAGTTCTTC. It translates to CASSLLGSQSSYNEQFF.

This clonotype appeared a few times. The V gene is TRBV6-1, the J gene TRBJ1-5; 7 nucleotides agree with TRBD1. V was clipped by 6 bases and J by 1 base; unmatched bases: 6. Germline assignment: CDR1 MNHNS and CDR2 SASEGT. There are 15 residues in the CDR3. Here the CDR3 DNA reads TGTGCCAGCAGATTCAGGGGGGAGAGCAATCAGCCCCAGCATTTT. Amino acids: CASRFRGESNQPQHF.